The following is a T cell receptor (beta chain) sequence with its context. As yet, its antigen is unknown. Primers: 60 Vbeta forward and 13 Jbeta reverse. The data were produced by immunoSEQ multiplex PCR, yet TCRdb's version contains in-frame clones alone and is incomplete. The sample records roughly 190,000 clones, roughly 80% being singletons. Germline V gene sequence: CDR1 SGHAT, CDR2 FQNNGV. The V and J ends lost 5 bases and 2 bases respectively, with 25 bases between them. This CDR3 contains 18 residues. The sample is drawn from a study of cytomegalovirus exposure and HLA in healthy donors. Study-wide points: Within an earlier analysis, most TCR beta V segments proved productive either about 87% or about 30% of the time. Equally common other TCR beta chains were less clonally expanded than HLA-associated ones, a later analysis found. Excluded were some V segments that proved indistinguishable, including TRBV6-2 and TRBV6-3. Follow-up analysis seemed to connect common viral pathogens with several of the most significant clusters identified.

The sequenced material came from PBMCs. This TCR derives from a female donor in good health and CMV-seronegative. This chain uses TRBV11-2 with TRBJ2-7; possibly TRBD2 for D (5 bases). The CDR3 DNA follows: TGTGCCAGCAGCGACCCGGGGTGGCGGGCCCAGGTCCCCTACGAGCAGTACTTC. Translated, it gives CASSDPGWRAQVPYEQYF.